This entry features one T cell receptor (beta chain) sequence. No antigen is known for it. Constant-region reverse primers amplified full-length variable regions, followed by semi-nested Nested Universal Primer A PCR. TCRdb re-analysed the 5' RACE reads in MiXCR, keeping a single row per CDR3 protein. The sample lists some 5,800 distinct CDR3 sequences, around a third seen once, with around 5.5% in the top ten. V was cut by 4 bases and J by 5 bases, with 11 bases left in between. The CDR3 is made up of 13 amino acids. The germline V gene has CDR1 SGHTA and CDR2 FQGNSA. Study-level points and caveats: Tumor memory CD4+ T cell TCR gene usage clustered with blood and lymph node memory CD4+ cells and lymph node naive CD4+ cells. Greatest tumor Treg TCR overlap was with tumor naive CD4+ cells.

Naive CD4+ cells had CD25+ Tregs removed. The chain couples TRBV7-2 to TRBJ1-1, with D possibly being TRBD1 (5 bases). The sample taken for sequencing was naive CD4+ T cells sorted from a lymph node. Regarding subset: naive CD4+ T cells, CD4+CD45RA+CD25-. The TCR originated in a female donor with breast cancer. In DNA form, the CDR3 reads TGTGCCAGCAGCTCCCAGGGTGGGACTGAAGCTTTCTTT. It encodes CASSSQGGTEAFF. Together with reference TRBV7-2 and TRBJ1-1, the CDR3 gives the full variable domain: GAGVSQSPSNKVTEKGKDVELRCDPISGHTALYWYRQSLGQGLEFLIYFQGNSAPDKSGLPSDRFSAERTGGSVSTLTIQRTQQEDSAVYLCASSSQGGTEAFFGQGTRLTVV.